These T cell receptor beta chains were read from a single sample in a study of shared clonotypes between healthy human individuals. Using immunoSEQ multiplex PCR, the repertoire was profiled, and TCRdb retains in-frame clones only, with some absent. The sample gives about 2.1 million clones, 85% to 95% of which show up once; 1.5% to 2% is in the top ten. The sequencing input was naive CD8+ T cells from PBMCs. These receptors came from a man between 18 and 35 years old in good health. Some clones in this sample may be carry-over from other donors' samples. Both conserved end residues are part of each CDR3. Fields, in order: CDR3 length, J gene, clone size, D gene, V gene, CDR3 protein, CDR3 DNA. D genes are given only for firm matches. Some rows have no size entry. The others give once, few or many, or a class for an expanded clone.

length: 14; J: TRBJ2-7; size: .; D: TRBD2; V: TRBV5-6; CDR3: CASSTSGGGYEQYF; DNA: TGTGCCAGCTCAACTAGCGGGGGTGGGTACGAGCAGTACTTC
length: 14; J: TRBJ1-1; size: .; D: .; V: TRBV5-6; CDR3: CASSPGFGETEAFF; DNA: TGTGCCAGCAGCCCCGGGTTTGGGGAGACTGAAGCTTTCTTT
length: 14; J: TRBJ1-3; size: few; D: .; V: TRBV27; CDR3: CASSPRSSGNTIYF; DNA: TGTGCCAGCAGTCCTCGGAGCTCTGGAAACACCATATATTTT
length: 16; J: TRBJ2-1; size: .; D: .; V: TRBV27; CDR3: CASYPLGHPTYNEQFF; DNA: TGTGCCAGCTACCCATTAGGTCACCCCACATACAATGAGCAGTTCTTC
length: 16; J: TRBJ2-1; size: once; D: .; V: TRBV6-1; CDR3: CASSEAPDSRYNEQFF; DNA: TGTGCCAGCAGTGAAGCCCCTGACAGTAGATACAATGAGCAGTTCTTC
length: 16; J: TRBJ2-7; size: .; D: TRBD1; V: TRBV27; CDR3: CASSLGGRGLSYEQYF; DNA: TGTGCCAGCAGTTTAGGGGGTAGGGGGCTCTCCTACGAGCAGTACTTC
length: 14; J: TRBJ2-1; size: .; D: .; V: TRBV5-4; CDR3: CASSLRLPYNEQFF; DNA: TGTGCCAGCAGCTTGAGGTTGCCCTACAATGAGCAGTTCTTC
length: 15; J: TRBJ2-1; size: once; D: .; V: TRBV30; CDR3: CAWSVKDYYYNEQFF; DNA: TGTGCCTGGAGTGTGAAGGACTACTACTACAATGAGCAGTTCTTC
length: 18; J: TRBJ2-1; size: .; D: TRBD2; V: TRBV7-9; CDR3: CASSGLAGGPDFSDEQFF; DNA: TGTGCCAGCAGCGGTCTAGCGGGAGGGCCGGATTTTTCCGATGAGCAGTTCTTC
length: 15; J: TRBJ1-1; size: .; D: TRBD1; V: TRBV28; CDR3: CASSPRTGGRAEAFF; DNA: TGTGCCAGCAGTCCTCGGACAGGGGGGCGAGCTGAAGCTTTCTTT
length: 17; J: TRBJ1-2; size: .; D: .; V: TRBV9; CDR3: CASSSPVALEGPYGYTF; DNA: TGTGCCAGCAGCTCCCCGGTAGCGCTGGAGGGCCCTTATGGCTACACCTTC
length: 17; J: TRBJ2-6; size: once; D: .; V: TRBV5-6; CDR3: CATSAYPGFPGANVLTF; DNA: TGTGCCACGAGCGCTTACCCGGGGTTCCCTGGGGCCAACGTCCTGACTTTC
length: 13; J: TRBJ2-3; size: .; D: .; V: TRBV10-1; CDR3: CASSEGEGYTQYF; DNA: TGCGCCAGCAGTGAAGGTGAGGGATATACGCAGTATTTT
length: 14; J: TRBJ1-5; size: .; D: .; V: TRBV27; CDR3: CASSLQGHNQPQHF; DNA: TGTGCCAGCAGTTTACAGGGTCACAATCAGCCCCAGCATTTT
length: 14; J: TRBJ2-7; size: .; D: TRBD2; V: TRBV27; CDR3: CASRSVAGGWEQYF; DNA: TGTGCCAGCCGGAGTGTAGCGGGAGGGTGGGAGCAGTACTTC
length: 16; J: TRBJ2-1; size: once; D: .; V: TRBV14; CDR3: CASSRRGGGAYNEQFF; DNA: TGTGCCAGCAGCCGCCGAGGAGGAGGTGCCTACAATGAGCAGTTCTTC
length: 16; J: TRBJ2-5; size: .; D: .; V: TRBV5-1; CDR3: CASSLAPLATKETQYF; DNA: TGCGCCAGCAGCTTGGCGCCGCTAGCGACAAAAGAGACCCAGTACTTC
length: 13; J: TRBJ2-1; size: .; D: .; V: TRBV7-9; CDR3: CASSLPATNEQFF; DNA: TGTGCCAGCAGCTTACCGGCCACCAATGAGCAGTTCTTC
length: 13; J: TRBJ2-7; size: .; D: TRBD2; V: TRBV28; CDR3: CASSWGLVYEQYF; DNA: TGTGCCAGCAGCTGGGGACTAGTCTACGAGCAGTACTTC
length: 15; J: TRBJ2-1; size: .; D: TRBD2; V: TRBV7-2; CDR3: CASSTTSGAHNEQFF; DNA: TGTGCCAGCAGCACGACTAGCGGCGCCCACAATGAGCAGTTCTTC
length: 13; J: TRBJ2-3; size: .; D: .; V: TRBV7-6; CDR3: CASSLAVADTQYF; DNA: TGTGCCAGCAGCTTAGCGGTAGCAGATACGCAGTATTTT
length: 20; J: TRBJ2-1; size: .; D: .; V: TRBV5-1; CDR3: CASSYSNRTPPGSLSNEQFF; DNA: TGCGCCAGCAGCTACTCCAACAGGACCCCTCCGGGGAGCCTATCCAATGAGCAGTTCTTC
length: 16; J: TRBJ2-7; size: once; D: .; V: TRBV7-9; CDR3: CASSFYGGPEWYEQYF; DNA: TGTGCCAGCAGCTTTTACGGTGGTCCTGAGTGGTACGAGCAGTACTTC
length: 16; J: TRBJ2-3; size: .; D: .; V: TRBV19; CDR3: CASKPQGAASTDTQYF; DNA: TGTGCCAGTAAACCCCAGGGAGCGGCTAGCACAGATACGCAGTATTTT
length: 16; J: TRBJ2-3; size: .; D: .; V: TRBV6-1; CDR3: CASSALRWGGTDTQYF; DNA: TGTGCCAGCAGTGCCCTCAGGTGGGGTGGAACAGATACGCAGTATTTT
length: 17; J: TRBJ2-2; size: .; D: .; V: TRBV7-9; CDR3: CASSTTLARRAPGELFF; DNA: TGTGCCAGCAGCACAACCCTGGCACGGAGGGCCCCCGGGGAGCTGTTTTTT
length: 15; J: TRBJ1-5; size: .; D: TRBD1; V: TRBV18; CDR3: CASSSDREGNQPQHF; DNA: TGTGCCAGCTCATCGGACAGGGAAGGCAATCAGCCCCAGCATTTT
length: 13; J: TRBJ1-1; size: .; D: TRBD1; V: TRBV28; CDR3: CASSLRGPTEAFF; DNA: TGTGCCAGCAGCTTAAGGGGGCCTACTGAAGCTTTCTTT
length: 14; J: TRBJ2-7; size: once; D: TRBD1; V: TRBV7-9; CDR3: CASSLVRGLDEQYF; DNA: TGTGCCAGCAGCTTGGTCAGGGGGCTGGACGAGCAGTACTTC
length: 13; J: TRBJ2-1; size: .; D: .; V: TRBV7-8; CDR3: CASSPLSGLQQFF; DNA: TGTGCCAGCAGCCCCCTCTCGGGACTTCAGCAGTTCTTC
length: 15; J: TRBJ2-1; size: .; D: .; V: TRBV7-9; CDR3: CASSLAGGQYNEQFF; DNA: TGTGCCAGCAGCTTAGCGGGGGGCCAGTACAATGAGCAGTTCTTC
length: 14; J: TRBJ1-2; size: .; D: .; V: TRBV9; CDR3: CASSVGGPHYGYTF; DNA: TGTGCCAGCAGCGTCGGGGGACCCCACTATGGCTACACCTTC
length: 15; J: TRBJ2-1; size: .; D: TRBD1; V: TRBV7-7; CDR3: CASSRGQGGYNEQFF; DNA: TGTGCCAGCAGCCGCGGACAGGGAGGCTACAATGAGCAGTTCTTC
length: 14; J: TRBJ2-1; size: .; D: .; V: TRBV10-3; CDR3: CAISGREDYNEQFF; DNA: TGTGCCATCAGTGGGAGGGAGGACTACAATGAGCAGTTCTTC
length: 13; J: TRBJ2-1; size: .; D: .; V: TRBV13; CDR3: CASSLGLGAEQFF; DNA: TGTGCCAGCAGCTTAGGGTTGGGAGCCGAGCAGTTCTTC